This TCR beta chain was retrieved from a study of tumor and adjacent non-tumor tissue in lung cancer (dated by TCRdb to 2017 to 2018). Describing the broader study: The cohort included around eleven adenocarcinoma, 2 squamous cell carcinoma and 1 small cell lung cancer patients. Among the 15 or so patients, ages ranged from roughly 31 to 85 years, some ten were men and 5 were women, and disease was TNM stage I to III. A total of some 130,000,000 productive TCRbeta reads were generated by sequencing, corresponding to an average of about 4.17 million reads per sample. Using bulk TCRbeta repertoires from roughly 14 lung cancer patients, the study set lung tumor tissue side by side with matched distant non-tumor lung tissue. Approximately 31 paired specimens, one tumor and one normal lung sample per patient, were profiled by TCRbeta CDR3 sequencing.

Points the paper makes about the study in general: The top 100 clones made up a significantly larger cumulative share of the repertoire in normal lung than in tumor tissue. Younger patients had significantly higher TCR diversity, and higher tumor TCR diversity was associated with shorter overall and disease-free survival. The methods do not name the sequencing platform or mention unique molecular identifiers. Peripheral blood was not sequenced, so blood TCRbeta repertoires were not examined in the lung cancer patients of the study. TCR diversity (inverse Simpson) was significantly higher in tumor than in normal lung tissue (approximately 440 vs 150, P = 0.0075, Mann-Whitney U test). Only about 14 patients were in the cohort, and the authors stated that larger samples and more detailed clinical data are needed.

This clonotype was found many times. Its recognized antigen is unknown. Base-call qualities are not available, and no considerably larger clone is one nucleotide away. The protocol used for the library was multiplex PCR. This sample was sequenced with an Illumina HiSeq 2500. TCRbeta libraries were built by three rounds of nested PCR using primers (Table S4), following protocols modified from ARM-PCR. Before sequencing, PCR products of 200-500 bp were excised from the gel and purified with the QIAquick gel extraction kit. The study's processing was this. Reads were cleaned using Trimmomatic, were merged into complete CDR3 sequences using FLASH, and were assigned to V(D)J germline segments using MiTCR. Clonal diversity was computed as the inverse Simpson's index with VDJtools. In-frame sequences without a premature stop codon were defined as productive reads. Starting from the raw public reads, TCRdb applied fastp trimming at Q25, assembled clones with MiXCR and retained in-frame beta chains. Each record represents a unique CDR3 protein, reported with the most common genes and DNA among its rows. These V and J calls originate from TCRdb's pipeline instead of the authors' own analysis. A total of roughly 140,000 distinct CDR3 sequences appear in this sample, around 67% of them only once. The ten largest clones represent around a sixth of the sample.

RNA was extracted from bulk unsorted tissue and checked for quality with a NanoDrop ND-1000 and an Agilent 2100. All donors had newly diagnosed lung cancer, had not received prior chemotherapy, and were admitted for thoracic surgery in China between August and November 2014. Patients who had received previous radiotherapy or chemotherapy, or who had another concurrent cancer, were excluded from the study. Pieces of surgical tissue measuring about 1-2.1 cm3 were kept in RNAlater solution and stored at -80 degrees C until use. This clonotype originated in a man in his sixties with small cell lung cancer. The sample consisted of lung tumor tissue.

The CDR3 reads as follows: CSASNAGLFDSDTQYF. At the DNA level, the sequence is TGCAGTGCTAGTAACGCTGGGCTCTTTGATTCAGATACGCAGTATTTT. The chain employs TRBV20-1 and TRBJ2-3, with no confident D gene call. CDR3 length: 16 amino acids, cysteine to phenylalanine. Solely the CDR3 DNA is kept, with 48 bases framed from the first base. CDR1 and CDR2 are drawn from the germline V gene (reference sequence): DFQATT, SNEGSKA. Trimming costs V 3 bases and J 4 bases, and their ends lie 20 bases apart.